This T cell receptor beta chain emerged from a study of spatial heterogeneity in lung cancer. This clonotype was detected many times. Trimming removed 0 bases from V and 0 bases from J, with 14 bases in between. The CDR3 is 17 residues long. Germline V gene data show CDR1 as MGHRA and CDR2 as YSYEKL. Each CDR3 protein is one row after TCRdb ran MiXCR on the 5' RACE reads. The sample lists 60,000 to 85,000 distinct CDR3 sequences, about 8.2% occurring once. Time point defined: blood at routine non-recurrence follow-up after resection. The source material was PBMCs, sampled at follow-up. This chain joins TRBV4-1 and TRBJ1-1; unclear D gene. This clonotype was sampled from a female donor with early-stage non-small cell lung cancer. The CDR3 DNA follows: TGCGCCAGCAGCCAAGAAAGGATTACTGCCGTGAACACTGAAGCTTTCTTT. This sequence encodes CASSQERITAVNTEAFF.